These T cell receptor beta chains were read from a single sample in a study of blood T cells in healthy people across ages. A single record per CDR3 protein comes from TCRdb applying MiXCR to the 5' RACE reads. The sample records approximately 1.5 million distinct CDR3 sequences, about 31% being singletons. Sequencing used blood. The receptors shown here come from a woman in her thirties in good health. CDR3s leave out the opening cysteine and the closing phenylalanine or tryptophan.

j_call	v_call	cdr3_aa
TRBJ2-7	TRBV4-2	AGSQDLSSESYEQY
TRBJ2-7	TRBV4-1	ASSQEEASYEQY
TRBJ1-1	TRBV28	ASSSRYTEAF
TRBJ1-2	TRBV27	ASSLDKFGGYT
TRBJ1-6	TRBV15	ATSRVRQRSNSPLH
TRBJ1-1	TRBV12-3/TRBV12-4	ASSLTGGIEAF
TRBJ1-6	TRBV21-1	ANITPGHAHWNSPLH
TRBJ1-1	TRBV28	ASSPDRAHTEAF
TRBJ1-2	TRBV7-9	ASSLATIGQGYGYT
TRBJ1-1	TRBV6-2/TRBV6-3	ASSYLGGQGVLRTEAF
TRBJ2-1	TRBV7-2	ASSPFYEQF
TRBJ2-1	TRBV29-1	SVRGSGYEQF
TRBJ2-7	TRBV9	ASSGGTSGYEQY
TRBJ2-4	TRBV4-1	ASSRTGSGPIRAKNIQY
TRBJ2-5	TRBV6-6	ASSPGHQREGQETQY
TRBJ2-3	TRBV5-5	ASSETSGSSTDTQY
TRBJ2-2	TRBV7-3	ASSPSRGHGELF
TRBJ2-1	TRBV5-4	ASSPGDGYEQF
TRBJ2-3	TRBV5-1	ASRPLAGGDTQY
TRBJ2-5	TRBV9	ASSAGQYQEAQY
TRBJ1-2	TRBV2	ASGGGGYGYT
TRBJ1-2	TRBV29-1	SVASGDYYGYT
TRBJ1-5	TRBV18	ASSTPNGNQPQH